One sample yielded the 21 T cell receptor beta chains listed below, sequenced in a study of blood T cells in healthy people across ages. PCR was performed a second time for about 6 to 12 cycles using a sample-barcoded 5' primer and a J-beta primer mix. MiXCR was run by TCRdb on the 5' RACE reads, yielding one entry per CDR3 protein. The top ten clones hold more than 7.5% of a sample with fewer than 800,000 distinct CDR3 sequences, 20% to 30% of them seen once. The same sample was also studied in work on T cells of mothers and their children.

Sample: blood. The receptors were gathered from a boy aged 5-17 years in good health.

This clonotype has more than one count but fewer than ten. The rearrangement joins TRBV7-2 to TRBJ2-2; D might be TRBD1 (6 bases). The germline CDR1 and CDR2 sequences are SGHTA and FQGNSA. V lost 5 bases and J 6 bases, leaving 13 bases between the germline ends. This CDR3 is built from 14 residues. CDR3 residues: CASSPGQLPGELFF. Here the CDR3 DNA reads TGTGCCAGCAGCCCCGGACAGCTCCCCGGGGAGCTGTTTTTT.

The chain carries TRBV6-6 and TRBJ1-4; TRBD1 matches at 7 bases. The trim removed 6 bases at V and 12 bases at J, leaving 7 bases unmatched. Looked up from germline, CDR1 is MNHNY and CDR2 is SVGAGI (reference sequence). The CDR3 consists of 12 residues. DNA of the CDR3: TGTGCCAGCAGGTCGGGACAGTTTCAACTGTTTTTT. Its protein product is CASRSGQFQLFF.

This chain uses TRBV7-2 with TRBJ2-2, with 7 bases identical to TRBD1. Germline CDR1 reads SGHTA; CDR2 reads FQGNSA. The CDR3 consists of 16 residues. Losses at the gene ends were 3 bases for V and 4 bases for J; bases not matched to a gene: 8. The CDR3 loop is CASSFKNRGSTGELFF. The DNA for the CDR3 is TGTGCCAGCAGCTTCAAAAACAGGGGTTCCACCGGGGAGCTGTTTTTT.

This clonotype appeared a few times. A junction end diverges from the germline sequence, so it may reflect a read error. This chain joins TRBV12-3 or TRBV12-4 and TRBJ2-7, with 9 bases aligning to TRBD2. The CDR3 is made up of 16 amino acids. The CDR3 DNA follows: TGTGCCGGCAGTACTAATAGCGGGGGAGTTGTCTACGAGCAGTACTTC. Encoded protein: CAGSTNSGGVVYEQYF.

The chain uses TRBV7-9 and TRBJ2-5; TRBD2 might be the D (5 bases). Between the trimmed V and J ends, which lost 4 bases and 4 bases, there was a span of 22 bases. The CDR3 has 17 amino acids. CDR1 and CDR2 (germline): SEHNR, FQNEAQ (reference sequence). CDR3 sequence reads: CASSSFGAEIGGETQYF. As DNA, the CDR3 is TGTGCCAGCAGCTCATTCGGCGCGGAAATAGGAGGAGAGACCCAGTACTTC.

This clonotype has just a few counts. The rearrangement uses TRBV18 and TRBJ2-5, with D hard to call. The DNA end lines up better with TRBJ2-1; the J call may be wrong. Germline V gives CDR1 KGHSH, CDR2 LQKENI. The CDR3 spans 14 residues. CDR3 amino acids: CASSPPGWNNEQFF. The CDR3 nucleotides read TGTGCCAGCTCACCACCGGGCTGGAACAATGAGCAGTTCTTC.

The chain couples TRBV11-2 to TRBJ2-7; TRBD2 is a possible D gene (5 bases). V dropped 3 bases and J dropped 3 bases, with 15 bases sitting between them. The CDR3 covers 15 residues. Germline V gene lookup returns CDR1 SGHAT and CDR2 FQNNGV. In DNA, the CDR3 is TGTGCCAGCAGCTTCGAGGTTGGAGGCTACTACGAGCAGTACTTC. Translation gives CASSFEVGGYYEQYF.

This clonotype occurred a few times. The rearrangement links TRBV2 to TRBJ2-1; TRBD2 aligns across 12 bases. The CDR3 length is 15 residues. Losses at the gene ends were 7 bases for V and 8 bases for J; bases not matched to a gene: 9. Germline loops: CDR1 SNHLY, CDR2 FYNNEI. The CDR3 DNA sequence: TGTGCCAGCACCCCTGGGACTAGCGGGTGGGATGAGCAGTTCTTC. Protein sequence: CASTPGTSGWDEQFF.

CDR3 DNA sequence: TGTGCCACCAGTGAAAACGGCCCCTATGGCTACACCTTC. This gives the protein CATSENGPYGYTF. The V call is TRBV24-1, the J call TRBJ1-2, with D unclear. Trimming pared 4 bases from V and 4 bases from J, leaving 9 bases between. Germline V gives CDR1 KGHDR, CDR2 SFDVKD. This CDR3 is 13 amino acids long.

This clonotype was seen many times. One junction end does not reproduce the germline sequence, and a read error may be involved. The rearrangement links TRBV5-1 to TRBJ2-1; D remains ambiguous. The CDR3 loop spans 11 amino acids. The germline gives CDR1 SGHRS, CDR2 YFSETQ. CDR3 bases: TGTGCCAGCAGCTTAAATAATGAGCAGTTCTTC. It specifies CASSLNNEQFF.

In its sample, this clonotype was seen a few times. V and J are TRBV14 and TRBJ2-2, with D hard to call. Germline CDR1 and CDR2: SGHDN and FVKESK. There are 13 residues in the CDR3. The V end lost 6 bases, the J end lost 6 bases, and 11 bases lay between the germline ends. The DNA for the CDR3 is TGTGCCAGCAGACTTGACGCCGCCGGGGAGCTGTTTTTT. Amino acid sequence: CASRLDAAGELFF.

CDR3 DNA sequence: TGTGCCAGCTTGAGGGGACTAGCGGACTCCTACGAGCAGTACTTC. Translating it yields CASLRGLADSYEQYF. V and J are TRBV18 and TRBJ2-7; 11 positions match TRBD2. V dropped 7 bases and J dropped 0; count of bases not matched to a gene: 5. The CDR3 is made up of 15 amino acids. Germline CDR1 and CDR2: KGHSH and LQKENI.

This clonotype was seen only a few times. V usage is TRBV29-1 and J usage is TRBJ1-4; D possibly corresponds to TRBD1 (5 bases). CDR3 length: 11 residues. V lost 6 bases, J lost 8 bases, and 10 bases lay in between. CDR1 and CDR2 from the germline V gene are SQVTM and ANQGSEA. The CDR3 loop reads CSVGVAEKLFF. The CDR3, as DNA: TGCAGCGTAGGGGTTGCGGAAAAACTGTTTTTT.

This clonotype showed up just a few times. The CDR3: CASSSDGYGYTF. The CDR3, as DNA: TGTGCCAGCAGCTCGGACGGCTATGGCTACACCTTC. The chain links TRBV11-2 to TRBJ1-2; D unclear. The germline CDR1 and CDR2 sequences are SGHAT and FQNNGV. CDR3 length: 12 amino acids. V was clipped by 4 bases and J by 4 bases, with 7 bases between them.

This clonotype was observed a handful of times. The rearrangement uses TRBV10-3 and TRBJ2-1, with D possibly being TRBD2 (5 bases). There are 15 residues in the CDR3. From germline, CDR1 is ENHRY and CDR2 SYGVKD. Between the trimmed V and J ends, which lost 2 bases and 0 bases, there was a span of 8 bases. In DNA, the CDR3 is TGTGCCATCAGTGAGCTGGGGAGCTCCTACAATGAGCAGTTCTTC. Amino acids: CAISELGSSYNEQFF.

The J gene is TRBJ2-4, the V gene TRBV20-1; no clear D gene. V was trimmed by 4 bases and J by 1 base, leaving 14 bases between them. In germline, CDR1 is DFQATT, CDR2 SNEGSKA (reference sequence). There are 15 residues in the CDR3. The CDR3 region is CSAIDFVGAKNIQYF. CDR3 nucleotide sequence: TGCAGTGCTATCGATTTCGTTGGGGCCAAAAACATTCAGTACTTC.

A remark on this clonotype: The germline gene is not matched at one end of the junction; a read error may be the cause. This chain connects TRBV29-1 to TRBJ1-2; 8 bases are a match to TRBD1. In germline, CDR1 is SQVTM, CDR2 ANQGSEA. CDR3 length: 13 residues. The CDR3: CSVLDQGALGYTF. The DNA for the CDR3 is TGTAGCGTTCTGGACCAGGGGGCGCTTGGCTACACCTTC.

This clonotype was counted between two and nine times. The rearrangement links TRBV29-1 to TRBJ2-7; 8 nucleotides line up with TRBD1. The CDR3 contains 13 residues. CDR1 is SQVTM, CDR2 ANQGSEA, per germline. J was trimmed by 1 base and V by 5 bases; bases with no gene match: 4. The CDR3 DNA reads TGCAGCGTTCAGGGGGCGCGATCCTACGAGCAGTACTTC. This encodes CSVQGARSYEQYF.

This clonotype showed up just a few times. V gene TRBV5-1 combines with J gene TRBJ2-5; 8 bases line up with TRBD2. TRBJ2-7 matches the DNA end more closely, so the J call is doubtful. CDR3 size: 14 residues. The germline CDR1 and CDR2 sequences are SGHRS and YFSETQ. CDR3 loop: CASSSGGNSYEQYF. CDR3 nucleotide sequence: TGCGCCAGCAGCTCGGGAGGGAACTCCTACGAGCAGTACTTC.

V and J are TRBV15 and TRBJ2-2, with a possible D match to TRBD2 (6 bases). This CDR3 region has 18 residues. CDR1 and CDR2 from the germline V gene are LNHNV and YYDKDF (reference sequence). The ends were cut back, 0 bases at V and 1 base at J, with 15 bases in the middle. CDR3 in DNA: TGTGCCACCAGCAGAGATCACGTTTGGCGGGAGAACACCGGGGAGCTGTTTTTT. This translates into CATSRDHVWRENTGELFF.

The table lists this clonotype with a count of one. A junction boundary mismatches the germline segment, possibly from a read error. The chain links TRBV12-3 or TRBV12-4 to TRBJ1-4; D not certain. CDR3 length: 14 residues. Here the CDR3 reads CVSSLKGLGEKLFF. DNA for the CDR3: TGTGTCAGCAGTTTGAAGGGTTTGGGAGAAAAACTGTTTTTT.